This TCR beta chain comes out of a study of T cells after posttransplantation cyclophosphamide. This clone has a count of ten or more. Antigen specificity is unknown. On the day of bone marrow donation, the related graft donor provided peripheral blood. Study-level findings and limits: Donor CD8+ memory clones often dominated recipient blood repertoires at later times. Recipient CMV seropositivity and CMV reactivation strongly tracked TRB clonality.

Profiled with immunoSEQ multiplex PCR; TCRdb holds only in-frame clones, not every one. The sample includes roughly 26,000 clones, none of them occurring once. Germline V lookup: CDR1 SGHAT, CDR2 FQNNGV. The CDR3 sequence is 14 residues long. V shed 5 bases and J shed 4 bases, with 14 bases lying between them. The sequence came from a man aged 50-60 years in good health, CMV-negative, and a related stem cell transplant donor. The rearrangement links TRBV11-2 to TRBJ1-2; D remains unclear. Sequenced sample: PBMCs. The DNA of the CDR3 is TGTGCCAGCAGCCTGGTGGAAGAGGGCTATGGCTACACCTTC. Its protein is CASSLVEEGYGYTF.